The TCR beta chain under discussion was sequenced for a study of blood T cell repertoires in COVID-19. Measured with immunoSEQ multiplex PCR; TCRdb has only the in-frame clones, and not every one. The data contain approximately 92,000 clones, approximately 82% of them seen just once; the ten biggest clones take up 4.1%. CDR3 length: 14 residues. V lost 5 bases and J lost 0, with 8 bases in between. Germline-derived CDR1 and CDR2 are SGDLS and YYNGEE. The source of this sequence is a man in his fifties or sixties with acute or convalescent COVID-19. The chain combines TRBV9 with TRBJ2-2; possible D gene TRBD2, 6 bases. What was sequenced was peripheral blood. The CDR3: CASRWDSNTGELFF. The CDR3 bases are TGTGCCAGCAGGTGGGACTCGAACACCGGGGAGCTGTTTTTT. The whole variable domain, filled in from reference TRBV9 and TRBJ2-2, reads DSGVTQTPKHLITATGQRVTLRCSPRSGDLSVYWYQQSLDQGLQFLIQYYNGEERAKGNILERFSAQQFPDLHSELNLSSLELGDSALYFCASRWDSNTGELFFGEGSRLTVL.